The 24 T cell receptor beta chains listed next were all sequenced from one sample in a study of control samples from healthy donors and cancer patients. The repertoire was sequenced with immunoSEQ multiplex PCR; TCRdb's copy has only in-frame clones and lacks some. Of approximately 68,000 clones in the sample, around 80% were seen once. Sequencing was done on a sample of blood. The origin of the receptors is a man aged 60 to 69 in good health.

This clone was observed a few times. The rearrangement joins TRBV4-2 to TRBJ1-3; no clear D gene. The CDR3 loop spans 17 amino acids. V gave up 0 bases and J gave up 0 bases, with 12 bases separating them. Germline V CDR1 and CDR2: LGHNA, YNFKEQ. The CDR3 sequence is CASSQEFGSSSGNTIYF. The CDR3 nucleotides read TGTGCCAGCAGCCAAGAGTTCGGGTCCAGCTCTGGAAACACCATATATTTT.

The chain links TRBV5-1 to TRBJ2-6; 9 nucleotides align to TRBD1. V was clipped by 5 bases and J by 1 base; unmatched bases: 13. Germline values: CDR1 SGHRS, CDR2 YFSETQ. The CDR3 sequence is 19 residues long. As DNA, the CDR3 is TGCGCCAGCAGTCCAATGTCGGGACAGGGATTGTCTGGGGCCAACGTCCTGACTTTC. Its protein is CASSPMSGQGLSGANVLTF. Using reference TRBV5-1 and TRBJ2-6 for the parts outside the CDR3, the full variable domain is KAGVTQTPRYLIKTRGQQVTLSCSPISGHRSVSWYQQTPGQGLQFLFEYFSETQRNKGNFPGRFSGRQFSNSRSEMNVSTLELGDSALYLCASSPMSGQGLSGANVLTFGAGSRLTVL.

The genes are TRBV7-2 and TRBJ2-5; the match to TRBD2 covers 14 bases. Losses at the gene ends were 5 bases for V and 5 bases for J; bases not matched to a gene: 4. Germline V lookup: CDR1 SGHTA, CDR2 FQGNSA. This CDR3 contains 15 residues. Here the CDR3 reads CASSPRTSGRETQYF. CDR3 nucleotide sequence: TGTGCCAGCAGCCCTCGGACTAGCGGGAGGGAGACCCAGTACTTC.

The chain recombines TRBV2 with TRBJ1-1; D might be TRBD1 (6 bases). CDR1 is SNHLY and CDR2 is FYNNEI in the germline V gene. The CDR3 runs to 17 residues. V lost 6 bases, J lost 1 base, and 21 bases lay in between. In DNA form, the CDR3 reads TGTGCCAGCAGAATAAACAGGGCGAACCACAAGAACACTGAAGCTTTCTTT. Translation: CASRINRANHKNTEAFF.

The rearrangement links TRBV2 to TRBJ1-5; no clear D. V was trimmed by 4 bases and J by 4 bases, leaving 11 bases between them. Looked up from germline, CDR1 is SNHLY and CDR2 is FYNNEI. The CDR3 covers 14 residues. The CDR3 DNA follows: TGTGCCAGCAGTGCCGTTGGGGTAAATCAGCCCCAGCATTTT. Protein sequence: CASSAVGVNQPQHF.

V and J are TRBV7-6 and TRBJ2-1; 9 nucleotides match TRBD2. The CDR3 sequence is 17 residues long. The V and J ends lost 0 bases and 3 bases, in that order; junction bases with no gene match: 6. Germline CDR1 SGHVS, CDR2 FNYEAQ. The DNA for the CDR3 is TGTGCCAGCAGCTTAGCGGGTACGACTAGCGGCTACAATGAGCAGTTCTTC. Protein sequence: CASSLAGTTSGYNEQFF. The complete variable domain, with remaining parts taken from reference TRBV7-6 and TRBJ2-1, reads GAGVSQSPRYKVTKRGQDVALRCDPISGHVSLYWYRQALGQGPEFLTYFNYEAQQDKSGLPNDRFSAERPEGSISTLTIQRTEQRDSAMYRCASSLAGTTSGYNEQFFGPGTRLTVL.

The chain links TRBV7-6 to TRBJ2-5; no firm D call. V lost 0 bases and J 5 bases, leaving 19 bases between the germline ends. Germline V CDR1 and CDR2: SGHVS, FNYEAQ. This CDR3 is 17 amino acids long. CDR3 protein: CASSLASRNHFGETQYF. The DNA for the CDR3 is TGTGCCAGCAGCTTAGCGTCCCGGAACCACTTTGGGGAGACCCAGTACTTC.

This clone was seen only once. The rearrangement joins TRBV3-1 (or the pseudogene TRBV3-2) to TRBJ2-7, with D possibly being TRBD1 (5 bases). This CDR3 is 14 amino acids long. Per germline, CDR1 LGHDT and CDR2 YNNKEL (reference sequence). V lost 1 base to trimming and J lost 2 bases, with 9 bases between them. The DNA of the CDR3 is TGTGCCAGCAGCCAAGTTGACAGCACCTACGAGCAGTACTTC. This translates into CASSQVDSTYEQYF.

This chain links TRBV6-2 or TRBV6-3 with TRBJ2-7; 7 bases are shared with TRBD1. Unmatched junction bases numbered 6, after V lost 2 bases and J lost 2 bases. CDR3 length: 15 amino acids. Looked up from germline, CDR1 is MNHEY and CDR2 is SVGEGT. The CDR3 DNA sequence: TGTGCCAGCAGTTACGGGTCAGGGGGAACCTACGAGCAGTACTTC. Encoded protein: CASSYGSGGTYEQYF.

J is TRBJ1-3 and V is TRBV5-5, with D tentatively TRBD1 (6 bases). The V end lost 3 bases, the J end lost 0 bases, and 10 bases lay between the germline ends. Germline CDR1 and CDR2: SGHKS and YYEKEE (reference sequence). This CDR3 is 15 amino acids long. The CDR3 coding sequence is TGTGCCAGCAGCTGGGACACCGGCTCTGGAAACACCATATATTTT. Protein: CASSWDTGSGNTIYF.

The genes are TRBV5-4 and TRBJ2-2; 13 bases match TRBD2. Germline lookup yields CDR1 SGHNT and CDR2 YYREEE (reference sequence). Trimming removed 4 bases from V and 4 bases from J; junction bases left unmatched: 4. The CDR3 spans 16 residues. The CDR3 nucleotides are TGTGCCAGCAGCACCGGACTAGCGGGAGTCACCGGGGAGCTGTTTTTT. Its protein is CASSTGLAGVTGELFF.

CDR3 region: CASSVGTSGSYNEQFF. The CDR3 bases are TGTGCCAGCAGCGTAGGTACTAGCGGTTCCTACAATGAGCAGTTCTTC. The V and J genes are TRBV9 and TRBJ2-1; 8 bases are shared with TRBD2. V lost 0 bases to trimming and J lost 1 base; unmatched junction nucleotides: 3. The germline gives CDR1 SGDLS, CDR2 YYNGEE. The CDR3 has 16 residues. Variable domain in full (rest from reference TRBV9 and TRBJ2-1): DSGVTQTPKHLITATGQRVTLRCSPRSGDLSVYWYQQSLDQGLQFLIQYYNGEERAKGNILERFSAQQFPDLHSELNLSSLELGDSALYFCASSVGTSGSYNEQFFGPGTRLTVL.

The V and J genes are TRBV4-2 and TRBJ2-7; 12 bases are shared with TRBD2. The germline V gene encodes CDR1 LGHNA and CDR2 YNFKEQ. The CDR3 spans 17 residues. V lost 4 bases to trimming and J lost 1 base; unmatched junction nucleotides: 8. CDR3 protein: CASSRGLAGGESYEQYF. DNA for the CDR3: TGTGCCAGCAGCCGGGGCCTAGCGGGAGGGGAGTCCTACGAGCAGTACTTC.

Only one count was recorded for this clone. The chain employs TRBV18 and TRBJ2-7, with D perhaps TRBD1 (6 bases). CDR1 is KGHSH, CDR2 LQKENI, per germline. The CDR3 runs 14 residues. Trimming took 2 bases from V and 3 from J, leaving 11 bases between them. The CDR3 protein is CASSPSTGIYEQYF. The CDR3 nucleotides read TGTGCCAGCTCACCAAGTACAGGGATCTACGAGCAGTACTTC.

J is TRBJ1-2 and V is TRBV30; D gene ambiguous. CDR1 is GTSNPN, CDR2 SVGIG, per germline (reference sequence). V lost 0 bases to trimming and J lost 0 bases, with 5 bases between them. The CDR3 is 13 amino acids. CDR3 sequence reads: CAWSVQTNYGYTF. The DNA for the CDR3 is TGTGCCTGGAGTGTTCAGACTAACTATGGCTACACCTTC.

The rearrangement uses TRBV12-3 or TRBV12-4 and TRBJ2-7; D unresolved. Trimming cost V 6 bases and J 4 bases, with 13 bases left between them. This CDR3 contains 13 residues. CDR3 DNA: TGTGCCAGCAGCTCTGGGGTGGTGTACGAGCAGTACTTC. Translating gives CASSSGVVYEQYF.

The V call is TRBV30, the J call TRBJ2-7, with D hard to call. Germline CDR1 GTSNPN, CDR2 SVGIG (reference sequence). Trimming shortened V by 0 bases and J by 2 bases, and 8 bases separated the two germline ends. This CDR3 is 13 amino acids long. The CDR3 coding sequence is TGTGCCTGGAGTGTACAGTTGGCCTACGAGCAGTACTTC. The encoded protein is CAWSVQLAYEQYF.

Only a few counts were recorded for this clone. The rearrangement joins TRBV7-2 to TRBJ1-2; 7 nucleotides agree with TRBD1. The junction had 15 bases not matched to a gene; V was cut back by 5 bases and J by 3 bases. The CDR3 has 17 amino acids. Germline V lookup: CDR1 SGHTA, CDR2 FQGNSA. The CDR3 sequence: CASSRYGHGTDDYGYTF. The CDR3 DNA sequence: TGTGCCAGCAGCCGCTATGGCCATGGGACAGACGACTATGGCTACACCTTC.

This clone was observed a single time. The chain carries TRBV20-1 and TRBJ2-3; tentatively, D is TRBD1 (5 bases). Germline V lookup: CDR1 DFQATT, CDR2 SNEGSKA (reference sequence). The CDR3 covers 13 residues. V was trimmed by 3 bases and J by 8 bases, leaving 15 bases between them. CDR3 in DNA: TGCAGTGCTAGTCCTCCGACAGCCGGTACGCAGTATTTT. This gives the protein CSASPPTAGTQYF.

The rearrangement joins TRBV6-1 to TRBJ2-7; no reliable D call. Germline values: CDR1 MNHNS, CDR2 SASEGT. Trimming removed 1 base at V and 2 bases at J, with 6 bases between. This CDR3 spans 13 amino acids. Written as DNA, the CDR3 is TGTGCCAGCAGTGAAGTCACCGCCTACGAGCAGTACTTC. Protein sequence: CASSEVTAYEQYF.

This chain connects TRBV4-2 to TRBJ2-3; D unclear. The V end was cut by 0 bases, the J end by 1 base, with 11 bases between. The CDR3 is made up of 16 amino acids. Germline assignment: CDR1 LGHNA and CDR2 YNFKEQ. In DNA, the CDR3 is TGTGCCAGCAGCCAAGATCCCCCCGCAGGCACAGATACGCAGTATTTT. Protein product: CASSQDPPAGTDTQYF.

The chain couples TRBV6-2 or TRBV6-3 to TRBJ2-1, with 14 bases lining up with TRBD2. This CDR3 has 20 amino acids. Germline assignment: CDR1 MNHEY and CDR2 SVGEGT. The V gene end was trimmed by 6 bases and the J gene end by 3 bases; junction bases not matched to a gene: 16. This chain's CDR3 is CASSPGGLAGGRGLYNEQFF. The DNA for the CDR3 is TGTGCCAGCAGCCCCGGCGGACTAGCGGGAGGAAGGGGTCTCTACAATGAGCAGTTCTTC.

This chain joins TRBV2 and TRBJ1-5; D is uncertain. V lost 1 base to trimming and J lost 0 bases, with 16 bases between them. Germline CDR1 and CDR2: SNHLY and FYNNEI. CDR3 size: 18 residues. DNA of the CDR3: TGTGCCAGCAGTGAAGGACGGCGCGGGAGTTATAGCAATCAGCCCCAGCATTTT. It specifies CASSEGRRGSYSNQPQHF. Based on the CDR3 plus reference TRBV2 and TRBJ1-5, the full variable domain is EPEVTQTPSHQVTQMGQEVILRCVPISNHLYFYWYRQILGQKVEFLVSFYNNEISEKSEIFDDQFSVERPDGSNFTLKIRSTKLEDSAMYFCASSEGRRGSYSNQPQHFGDGTRLSIL.

The chain links TRBV18 to TRBJ1-1; 7 nucleotides match TRBD1. Per germline, CDR1 KGHSH and CDR2 LQKENI. V lost 2 bases and J lost 3; bases outside the gene matches: 0. This CDR3 spans 13 amino acids. The CDR3 reads CASSPGTDTEAFF. The CDR3 DNA is TGTGCCAGCTCACCAGGGACAGACACTGAAGCTTTCTTT.